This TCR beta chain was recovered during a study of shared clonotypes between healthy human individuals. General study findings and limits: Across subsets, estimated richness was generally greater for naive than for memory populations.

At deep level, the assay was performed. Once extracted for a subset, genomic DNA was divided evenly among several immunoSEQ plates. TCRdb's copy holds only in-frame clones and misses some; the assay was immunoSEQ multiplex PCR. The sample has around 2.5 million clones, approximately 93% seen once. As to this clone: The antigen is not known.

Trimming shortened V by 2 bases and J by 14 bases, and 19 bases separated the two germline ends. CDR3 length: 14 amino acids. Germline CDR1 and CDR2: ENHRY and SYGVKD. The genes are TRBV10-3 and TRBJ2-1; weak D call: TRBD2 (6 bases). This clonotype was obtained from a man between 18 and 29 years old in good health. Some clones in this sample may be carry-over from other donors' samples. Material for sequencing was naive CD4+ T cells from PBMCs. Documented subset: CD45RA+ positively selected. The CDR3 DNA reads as TGTGCCATCAGTGAGACTAGGGACTCCACGGGGAAGTTCTTC. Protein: CAISETRDSTGKFF.